Here is one TCR beta chain with its context. What it binds is not known. The entry originates in a study of T-cell memory formation after mild COVID-19. The study's findings and limits: Whereas later expanders leaned CD4+, clones contracting day 15 to 85 showed a balanced CD4/CD8 makeup. In second-wave clones peaking day 37, SARS-CoV-2 specificity remained unconfirmed.

CDR1 and CDR2 (germline): MNHNS, SASEGT. The CDR3 spans 17 residues. Trimming cost V 8 bases and J 4 bases; bases outside gene matches: 18. It was 5'RACE with constant-segment primers that produced the TCR alpha and TCR beta cDNA libraries, which carried sample barcodes and UMIs. Each CDR3 protein is one row after TCRdb ran MiXCR on the 5' RACE reads. Seen here are 700 to 900 distinct CDR3 sequences, approximately 40% observed once, and the top ten hold about 10%. This clonotype originated in an adult who had mild COVID-19 (a few samples of this study predate the infection). Cell type and time point are not known. The chain carries TRBV6-1 and TRBJ2-7; 9 bases match TRBD2. The source material was PBMCs or a T cell subset sorted from them (not recorded which). The CDR3 DNA follows: TGTGCCAGCCGTTCGCTTCAGGGAAGCGGGGGGAGGTACGAGCAGTACTTC. Its protein is CASRSLQGSGGRYEQYF.